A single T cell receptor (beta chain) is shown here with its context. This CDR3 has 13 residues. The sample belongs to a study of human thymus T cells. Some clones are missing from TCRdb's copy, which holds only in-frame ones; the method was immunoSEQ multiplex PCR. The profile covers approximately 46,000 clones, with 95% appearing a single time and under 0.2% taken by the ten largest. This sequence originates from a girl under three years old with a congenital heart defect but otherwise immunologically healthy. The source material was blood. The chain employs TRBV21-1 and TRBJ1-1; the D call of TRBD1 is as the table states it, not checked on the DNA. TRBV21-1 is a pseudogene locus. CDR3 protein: CASSSYRGPEAFF. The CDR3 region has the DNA TGTGCCAGCAGCAGTTACAGGGGGCCTGAAGCTTTCTTT.